A selection of T cell receptor beta chains follows, all from one sample in a study of cytomegalovirus exposure and HLA in healthy donors. Only in-frame clones appear in the TCRdb table, and some are missing; sequencing was by immunoSEQ multiplex PCR. The sample contains under 200,000 clones, about four fifths of which appear only once. Sequenced input: PBMCs. Receptor source: a woman under 30 in good health and CMV-seronegative. Both conserved end residues are part of each CDR3. A D gene is named only where the DNA matches it firmly. Clone size is not always given. Where it is, it says once, few, many or a class for expanded clones.

>few|15|TRBV27|TRBJ1-1|TRBD1
CASSSTGRRGTEAFF
TGTGCCAGCAGTTCGACAGGGCGGAGAGGGACTGAAGCTTTCTTT
>.|15|TRBV9|TRBJ1-5|.
CASSTTGNSNQPQHF
TGTGCCAGCAGCACCACGGGGAATAGCAATCAGCCCCAGCATTTT
>.|15|TRBV6-1|TRBJ2-1|.
CASSDWAAFRGEQFF
TGTGCCAGCAGTGACTGGGCGGCGTTCCGGGGTGAGCAGTTCTTC
>once|15|TRBV5-4|TRBJ2-5|TRBD1
CASSLRTGAGETQYF
TGTGCCAGCAGCTTGAGGACAGGGGCGGGAGAGACCCAGTACTTC
>.|15|TRBV9|TRBJ2-1|.
CASSVRSGSYNEQFF
TGTGCCAGCAGCGTACGGTCGGGCTCCTACAATGAGCAGTTCTTC
>few|15|TRBV7-9|TRBJ1-4|TRBD1
CASSSGQATNEKLFF
TGTGCCAGCAGCTCAGGACAGGCAACTAATGAAAAACTGTTTTTT
>.|15|TRBV28|TRBJ1-5|.
CASSRAGISNQPQHF
TGTGCCAGCAGTCGGGCAGGGATAAGCAATCAGCCCCAGCATTTT
>once|12|TRBV29-1|TRBJ1-1|.
CSVTPGRTEAFF
TGCAGCGTCACCCCAGGGAGGACTGAAGCTTTCTTT
>few|13|TRBV15|TRBJ2-4|.
CATARQFGNIQYF
TGTGCCACTGCCCGACAGTTCGGAAACATTCAGTACTTC
>.|12|TRBV6-5|TRBJ1-2|.
CASSSGNYGYTF
TGTGCCAGCAGTTCAGGGAACTATGGCTACACCTTC
>.|15|TRBV6-1|TRBJ2-7|TRBD1
CASSEGGQGTYEQYF
TGTGCCAGCAGTGAAGGTGGACAGGGAACCTACGAGCAGTACTTC
>.|14|TRBV5-6|TRBJ1-1|.
CASSLYEQSTEAFF
TGTGCCAGCAGCTTGTATGAACAGTCCACTGAAGCTTTCTTT
>.|14|TRBV28|TRBJ1-2|TRBD1
CASSGQVPNYGYTF
TGTGCCAGCAGTGGACAGGTTCCTAACTATGGCTACACCTTC
>.|16|TRBV30|TRBJ1-2|.
CAWIVEAGGVTYGYTF
TGTGCCTGGATAGTTGAGGCGGGGGGGGTCACCTATGGCTACACCTTC
>once|14|TRBV19|TRBJ1-1|.
CASSIGGLYTEAFF
TGTGCCAGTAGTATTGGGGGCTTGTATACTGAAGCTTTCTTT
>.|14|TRBV7-9|TRBJ2-3|.
CASSPDSTTDTQYF
TGTGCCAGCAGCCCGGACAGTACCACAGATACGCAGTATTTT
>.|16|TRBV14|TRBJ2-1|.
CASSQTGKNHAREQFF
TGTGCCAGCAGCCAAACAGGGAAAAATCACGCTCGTGAGCAGTTCTTC
>.|13|TRBV7-9|TRBJ2-5|.
CASSLWGEETQYF
TGTGCCAGCAGCTTATGGGGGGAAGAGACCCAGTACTTC
>.|18|TRBV4-3|TRBJ2-3|TRBD2
CASSQEAYPGLGTDTQYF
TGCGCCAGCAGCCAAGAAGCATACCCGGGACTAGGAACAGATACGCAGTATTTT
>.|15|TRBV5-1|TRBJ1-1|.
CASSLTGTVNTEAFF
TGCGCCAGCAGCTTAACCGGGACTGTGAACACTGAAGCTTTCTTT
>.|16|TRBV29-1|TRBJ1-2|.
CSVEDRGSGVNYGYTF
TGCAGCGTTGAAGATCGGGGTTCGGGGGTTAACTATGGCTACACCTTC
>once|13|TRBV11-3|TRBJ2-5|.
CASSGSAVETQYF
TGTGCCAGCAGCGGCTCGGCGGTGGAGACCCAGTACTTC
>.|15|TRBV7-9|TRBJ1-1|TRBD1
CASSLGTGLNTEAFF
TGTGCCAGCAGCCTAGGGACAGGCCTGAACACTGAAGCTTTCTTT
>.|13|TRBV6-1|TRBJ1-1|.
CASSGYLNTEAFF
TGTGCCAGCAGTGGGTACTTGAACACTGAAGCTTTCTTT
>.|18|TRBV4-2|TRBJ2-5|TRBD2
CASSQELAGGPYQETQYF
TGTGCCAGCAGCCAAGAGCTAGCGGGAGGCCCGTACCAAGAGACCCAGTACTTC
>few|15|TRBV5-1|TRBJ1-2|TRBD1
CASSLDPTGDYGYTF
TGCGCCAGCAGCTTGGATCCGACAGGGGACTATGGCTACACCTTC
>.|15|TRBV6-5|TRBJ2-7|TRBD2
CASTQDAGGRREQYF
TGTGCCAGCACACAAGACGCGGGAGGGAGGCGCGAGCAGTACTTC
>.|14|TRBV6-6|TRBJ2-3|TRBD2
CASSLTSGADTQYF
TGTGCCAGCAGTTTGACTAGCGGGGCAGATACGCAGTATTTT
>.|17|TRBV27|TRBJ1-2|TRBD1
CASSLSRQGLDVSGYTF
TGTGCCAGCAGTTTATCTCGACAGGGGTTGGATGTGTCTGGCTACACCTTC
>.|15|TRBV7-8|TRBJ2-3|.
CASSPQTGFSDTQYF
TGTGCCAGCAGCCCCCAGACAGGTTTCTCAGATACGCAGTATTTT
>.|16|TRBV4-1|TRBJ2-3|.
CASSQGLDPSTDTQYF
TGCGCCAGCAGCCAAGGGCTAGACCCAAGCACAGATACGCAGTATTTT
>.|15|TRBV9|TRBJ1-2|TRBD1
CASSGRQGFDYGYTF
TGTGCCAGCAGCGGACGACAGGGGTTTGACTATGGCTACACCTTC
>.|11|TRBV7-6|TRBJ1-2|.
CARGSSYGYTF
TGTGCAAGAGGGTCTAGCTATGGCTACACCTTC
>few|16|TRBV5-1|TRBJ2-6|.
CASSLLAGSGANVLTF
TGCGCCAGCAGCCTACTGGCAGGGTCTGGGGCCAACGTCCTGACTTTC
>.|12|TRBV6-5|TRBJ1-2|.
CASGLTGPGYTF
TGTGCCAGCGGACTTACAGGGCCTGGCTACACCTTC
>.|13|TRBV15|TRBJ1-2|.
CATSGLVHYGYTF
TGTGCCACCAGTGGTTTAGTTCACTATGGCTACACCTTC
>.|15|TRBV5-1|TRBJ2-7|TRBD1
CASSLGDRDSNEQYF
TGCGCCAGCAGCTTGGGGGACAGGGACTCGAACGAGCAGTACTTC
>.|21|TRBV9|TRBJ2-1|TRBD2
CASSVATTGTSGLQTYNEQFF
TGTGCCAGCAGCGTAGCTACGACCGGGACTAGCGGGCTCCAAACCTACAATGAGCAGTTCTTC
>.|17|TRBV4-3|TRBJ2-1|.
CASSHSPGLERTNEQFF
TGCGCCAGCAGCCATTCGCCGGGACTGGAAAGAACCAATGAGCAGTTCTTC
>.|15|TRBV6-5|TRBJ2-7|TRBD2
CASRGSGTRIYEQYF
TGTGCCAGCAGGGGCTCGGGGACTAGAATCTACGAGCAGTACTTC
>once|13|TRBV19|TRBJ2-7|.
CASSMTSLYEQYF
TGTGCCAGTAGTATGACTAGTCTCTACGAGCAGTACTTC
>once|12|TRBV10-3|TRBJ1-2|.
CAIAEDTRGYTF
TGTGCCATCGCCGAGGATACGAGGGGCTACACCTTC
>.|16|TRBV27|TRBJ2-6|.
CASSLGQGTGANVLTF
TGTGCCAGCAGTTTGGGGCAGGGAACTGGGGCCAACGTCCTGACTTTC
>.|13|TRBV29-1|TRBJ1-2|.
CSVNPTGNYGYTF
TGCAGCGTTAATCCTACCGGGAACTATGGCTACACCTTC
>.|13|TRBV2|TRBJ2-3|TRBD2
CASAGERTDTQYF
TGTGCCAGCGCGGGAGAGCGCACAGATACGCAGTATTTT
>.|18|TRBV5-1|TRBJ2-5|TRBD2
CASSLPTSGRVREETQYF
TGCGCCAGCAGCTTGCCGACTAGCGGGAGAGTTCGCGAGGAGACCCAGTACTTC